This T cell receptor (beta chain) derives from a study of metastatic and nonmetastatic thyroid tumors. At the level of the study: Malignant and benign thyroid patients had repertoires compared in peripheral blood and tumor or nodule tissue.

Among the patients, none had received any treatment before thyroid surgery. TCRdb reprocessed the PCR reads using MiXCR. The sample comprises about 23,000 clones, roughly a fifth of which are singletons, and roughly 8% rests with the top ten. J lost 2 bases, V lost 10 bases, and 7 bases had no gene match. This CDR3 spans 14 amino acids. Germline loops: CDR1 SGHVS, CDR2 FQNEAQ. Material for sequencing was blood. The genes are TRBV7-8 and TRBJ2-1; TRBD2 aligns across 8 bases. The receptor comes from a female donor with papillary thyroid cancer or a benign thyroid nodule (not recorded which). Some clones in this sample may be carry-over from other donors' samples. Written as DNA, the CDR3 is TGTGCCACCGGGGGGGGTGGACCCTACAATGAGCAGTTCTTC. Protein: CATGGGGPYNEQFF.